These 17 T cell receptor beta chains were all obtained from the same sample, sequenced in a study of T cells in localized non-small cell lung cancer. Assay used: immunoSEQ multiplex PCR; TCRdb lists only in-frame clones, some missing. The sample records about 52,000 clones, around 86% being singletons. The sequencing used PBMCs, collected before any cancer treatment. Receptors originate from a female donor with stage II lung adenocarcinoma.

The chain carries TRBV27 and TRBJ2-5; no firm D call. CDR1 is MNHEY and CDR2 is SMNVEV in the germline V gene (reference sequence). The V end lost 5 bases, the J end lost 4 bases, and 14 bases lay between the germline ends. CDR3 length: 14 amino acids. The CDR3: CASSPQAPGETQYF. The CDR3 DNA is TGTGCCAGCAGTCCCCAGGCCCCAGGAGAGACCCAGTACTTC.

The chain has TRBV10-3 and TRBJ1-2, with no clear D. The CDR3 contains 14 residues. Germline values: CDR1 ENHRY, CDR2 SYGVKD. V lost 4 bases to trimming and J lost 6 bases, with 15 bases between them. The CDR3 region is CAISVGSTDHGYTF. As DNA, the CDR3 is TGTGCCATCAGTGTCGGGTCGACTGACCATGGCTACACCTTC.

The chain joins TRBV2 to TRBJ1-3; D call uncertain. CDR3 size: 12 residues. Trimming removed 2 bases at V and 4 bases at J, with 3 bases between. The germline V gene encodes CDR1 SNHLY and CDR2 FYNNEI. CDR3 region: CASSERGNTIYF. In DNA, the CDR3 is TGTGCCAGCAGTGAAAGGGGAAACACCATATATTTT.

The rearrangement joins TRBV5-4 to TRBJ1-1; the match to TRBD1 covers 10 bases. CDR3 length equals 17 residues. With 5 bases clipped from V and 3 bases from J, the junction kept 13 bases outside the gene matches. The germline V gene encodes CDR1 SGHNT and CDR2 YYREEE (reference sequence). CDR3 amino acids: CASRAFGGTGADTEAFF. DNA for the CDR3: TGTGCCAGCAGGGCCTTCGGAGGGACAGGGGCTGACACTGAAGCTTTCTTT.

The CDR3 loop reads CASSRGGYNEQFF. CDR3 bases: TGTGCCAGCAGCCGCGGGGGATACAATGAGCAGTTCTTC. The rearrangement links TRBV6-5 to TRBJ2-1, with 7 bases matching TRBD2. Trimming cost V 6 bases and J 4 bases; bases outside gene matches: 3. Germline V gene lookup returns CDR1 MNHEY and CDR2 SVGAGI. The CDR3 covers 13 residues.

This sequence joins TRBV27 and TRBJ2-5; no reliable D call. The germline V gene has CDR1 MNHEY and CDR2 SMNVEV (reference sequence). This CDR3 spans 11 amino acids. The germline V and J ends were trimmed by 5 bases and 5 bases, with 6 bases remaining between them. CDR3 nucleotides: TGTGCCAGCAGTGTAGGGGAGACCCAGTACTTC. This encodes CASSVGETQYF.

The DNA of the CDR3 is TGTGCCAGCAGTTTATCGGGCAGTAAAGCCTACGAGCAGTACTTC. Encoded protein: CASSLSGSKAYEQYF. The J gene is TRBJ2-7, the V gene TRBV27; D is unclear. The V gene's germline CDR1 is MNHEY and CDR2 SMNVEV (reference sequence). V was shortened by 0 bases and J by 2 bases, with 11 bases between the two germline ends. The CDR3 length is 15 residues.

The V and J genes are TRBV5-1 and TRBJ1-1; D is perhaps TRBD1 (6 bases). The germline V and J ends were trimmed by 0 bases and 7 bases, with 16 bases remaining between them. The CDR3 spans 15 residues. CDR1 SGHRS and CDR2 YFSETQ come from the germline V gene. CDR3 sequence (DNA): TGCGCCAGCAGCTTGGGAGAACAGGGCTCTGGTGAAGCTTTCTTT. Residues: CASSLGEQGSGEAFF.

The V call is TRBV7-6, the J call TRBJ1-1; perhaps TRBD1 as D (6 bases). Trimming left V 2 bases short and J 4 bases short, with 20 bases between. This CDR3 has 17 amino acids. Germline lookup yields CDR1 SGHVS and CDR2 FNYEAQ. The CDR3: CASSLRGGGLSGTEAFF. CDR3 sequence (DNA): TGTGCCAGCAGCTTAAGGGGTGGGGGGCTTAGCGGCACTGAAGCTTTCTTT.

The chain carries TRBV4-1 and TRBJ1-4; TRBD1 matches 12 bases. The CDR3 covers 19 residues. V lost 0 bases, J lost 6 bases, and 11 bases stayed unmatched. Per the germline V gene, CDR1 is MGHRA and CDR2 is YSYEKL. The CDR3 coding sequence is TGCGCCAGCAGCCAAGACAAGGGACAGGGGGCAGTAATATATGAAAAACTGTTTTTT. This gives the protein CASSQDKGQGAVIYEKLFF.

CDR3 region: CASSLGRVNTGELFF. The CDR3 bases are TGTGCCAGCAGCTTGGGCAGGGTCAACACCGGGGAGCTGTTTTTT. The chain recombines TRBV5-4 with TRBJ2-2; weak D call: TRBD1 (5 bases). The germline V gene encodes CDR1 SGHNT and CDR2 YYREEE (reference sequence). The CDR3 extends over 15 amino acids. V was pared by 0 bases and J by 2 bases, with 8 bases between.

This clone was seen more than once but under ten times. V is TRBV4-1 and J is TRBJ2-3; perhaps TRBD2 as D (5 bases). The CDR3 covers 16 residues. Germline assignment: CDR1 MGHRA and CDR2 YSYEKL. Trimming pared 6 bases from V and 4 bases from J, leaving 20 bases between. The CDR3 loop reads CASRPEIGWEPDTQYF. CDR3 DNA sequence: TGCGCCAGCAGGCCAGAGATCGGATGGGAGCCAGATACGCAGTATTTT.

V gene TRBV7-9 combines with J gene TRBJ1-3; D remains ambiguous. The V gene's germline CDR1 is SEHNR and CDR2 FQNEAQ (reference sequence). CDR3 length: 14 amino acids. Trimming left V 3 bases short and J 0 bases short, with 6 bases between. The CDR3 bases are TGTGCCAGCAGCTTGGAGAACTCTGGAAACACCATATATTTT. It yields the protein CASSLENSGNTIYF.

The chain couples TRBV5-5 to TRBJ2-5, with TRBD1 matching over 7 bases. The CDR3 loop spans 15 amino acids. Germline trimming cut 2 bases from V and 5 bases from J; bases unmatched to any gene: 9. Germline V gene lookup returns CDR1 SGHKS and CDR2 YYEKEE (reference sequence). CDR3 sequence reads: CASSLGDREWETQYF. The CDR3 DNA follows: TGTGCCAGCAGCTTAGGCGACAGGGAGTGGGAGACCCAGTACTTC.

This clone was seen once. The gene calls are TRBV2 and TRBJ2-2; D possibly corresponds to TRBD1 (5 bases). CDR3 length: 15 residues. Per germline, CDR1 SNHLY and CDR2 FYNNEI. V was shortened by 4 bases and J by 4 bases, with 13 bases between the two germline ends. The CDR3 loop is CASSVNRLATGELFF. In DNA form, the CDR3 reads TGTGCCAGCAGTGTGAACAGGTTGGCCACCGGGGAGCTGTTTTTT.

This chain uses TRBV4-1 with TRBJ1-2; 7 bases agree with TRBD1. Germline CDR1 MGHRA, CDR2 YSYEKL. V lost 1 base, J lost 5 bases, and 7 bases stayed unmatched. The CDR3 consists of 15 residues. The CDR3 protein is CASSQVRDSLYGYTF. In nucleotides, the CDR3 is TGCGCCAGCAGCCAAGTCCGGGACAGTCTTTATGGCTACACCTTC.

This clone was recorded a few times. The chain combines TRBV5-1 with TRBJ2-3; D uncertain. V was pared by 0 bases and J by 4 bases, with 9 bases between. This CDR3 spans 14 amino acids. The germline CDR1 and CDR2 sequences are SGHRS and YFSETQ. The CDR3 sequence is CASSLGIPPDTQYF. The CDR3 bases are TGCGCCAGCAGCTTGGGAATTCCCCCAGATACGCAGTATTTT.